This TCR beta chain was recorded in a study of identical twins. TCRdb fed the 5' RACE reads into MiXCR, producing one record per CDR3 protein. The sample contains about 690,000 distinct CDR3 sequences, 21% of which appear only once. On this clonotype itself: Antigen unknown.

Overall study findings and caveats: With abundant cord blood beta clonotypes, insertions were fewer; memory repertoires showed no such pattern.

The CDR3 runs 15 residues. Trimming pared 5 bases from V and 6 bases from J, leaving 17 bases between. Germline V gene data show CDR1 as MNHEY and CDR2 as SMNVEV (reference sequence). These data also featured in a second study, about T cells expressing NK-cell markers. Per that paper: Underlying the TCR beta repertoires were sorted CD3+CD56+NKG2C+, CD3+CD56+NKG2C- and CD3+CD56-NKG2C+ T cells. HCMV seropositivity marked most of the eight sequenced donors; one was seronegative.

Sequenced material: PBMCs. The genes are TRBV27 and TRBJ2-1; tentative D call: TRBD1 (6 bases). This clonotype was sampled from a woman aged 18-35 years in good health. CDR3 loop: CASSRRLGRGNEQFF. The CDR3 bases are TGTGCCAGCAGTCGACGATTGGGCAGGGGCAATGAGCAGTTCTTC.